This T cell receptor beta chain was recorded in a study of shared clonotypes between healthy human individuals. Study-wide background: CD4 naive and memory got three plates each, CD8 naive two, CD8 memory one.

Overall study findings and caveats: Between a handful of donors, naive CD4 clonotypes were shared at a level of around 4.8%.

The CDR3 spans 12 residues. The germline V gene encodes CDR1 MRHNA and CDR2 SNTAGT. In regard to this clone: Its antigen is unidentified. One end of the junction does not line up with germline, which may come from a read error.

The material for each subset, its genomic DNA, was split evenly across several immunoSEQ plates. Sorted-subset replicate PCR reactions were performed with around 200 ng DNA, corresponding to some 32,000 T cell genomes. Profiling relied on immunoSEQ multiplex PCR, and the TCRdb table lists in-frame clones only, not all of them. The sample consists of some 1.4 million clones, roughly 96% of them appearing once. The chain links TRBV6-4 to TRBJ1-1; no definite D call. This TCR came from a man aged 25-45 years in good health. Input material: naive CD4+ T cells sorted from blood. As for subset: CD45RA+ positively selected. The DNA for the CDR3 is TGTGCCAGCAGTGACTCGAACGCTGAAGCTTTCTTT. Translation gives CASSDSNAEAFF.